The sample holds a few counts of the clone carrying this TCR beta chain. These data originate in a study of blood T cell repertoires in COVID-19. Study-wide context: There were acute and convalescent COVID-19 samples, and they came from the United States, Italy and Spain. T cells, B-cell-depleted T cells, or PBMCs supplied cDNA or gDNA.

The germline gives CDR1 SGHNT, CDR2 YYREEE (reference sequence). Trimming cost V 4 bases and J 10 bases; bases outside gene matches: 8. The CDR3 consists of 14 residues. Per the original data handling: Reference gene primer amplification in the assay estimated nucleated cell counts. Generated by immunoSEQ multiplex PCR, the TCRdb table keeps only in-frame clones and is missing some. V, J and clone size derive from that table, while D and trimming were established from the DNA sequence. Among more than 150,000 clones listed, less than 85% were seen once. This sequence originates from a man aged 45-65 years who had recovered from COVID-19. The J gene is TRBJ1-6, the V gene TRBV5-4, with 7 bases lining up with TRBD1. The material sequenced was peripheral blood. DNA for the CDR3: TGTGCCAGCAGCCGAGGGGGCGCGGGCTCACCCCTCCACTTT. Amino acid sequence: CASSRGGAGSPLHF.